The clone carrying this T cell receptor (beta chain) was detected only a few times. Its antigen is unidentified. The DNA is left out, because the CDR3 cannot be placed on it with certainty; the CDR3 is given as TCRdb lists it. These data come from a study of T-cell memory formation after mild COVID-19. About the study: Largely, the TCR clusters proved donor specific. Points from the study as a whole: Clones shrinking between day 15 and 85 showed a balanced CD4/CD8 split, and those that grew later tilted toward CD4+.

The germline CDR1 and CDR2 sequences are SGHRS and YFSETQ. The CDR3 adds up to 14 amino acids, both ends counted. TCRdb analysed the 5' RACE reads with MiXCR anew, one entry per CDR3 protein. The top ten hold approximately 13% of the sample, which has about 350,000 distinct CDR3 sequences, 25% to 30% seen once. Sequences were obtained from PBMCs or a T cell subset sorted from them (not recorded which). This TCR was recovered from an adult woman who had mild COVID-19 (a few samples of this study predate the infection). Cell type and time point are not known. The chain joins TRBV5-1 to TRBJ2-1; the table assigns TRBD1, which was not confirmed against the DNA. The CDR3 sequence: CASSTSGPHNEQFF.